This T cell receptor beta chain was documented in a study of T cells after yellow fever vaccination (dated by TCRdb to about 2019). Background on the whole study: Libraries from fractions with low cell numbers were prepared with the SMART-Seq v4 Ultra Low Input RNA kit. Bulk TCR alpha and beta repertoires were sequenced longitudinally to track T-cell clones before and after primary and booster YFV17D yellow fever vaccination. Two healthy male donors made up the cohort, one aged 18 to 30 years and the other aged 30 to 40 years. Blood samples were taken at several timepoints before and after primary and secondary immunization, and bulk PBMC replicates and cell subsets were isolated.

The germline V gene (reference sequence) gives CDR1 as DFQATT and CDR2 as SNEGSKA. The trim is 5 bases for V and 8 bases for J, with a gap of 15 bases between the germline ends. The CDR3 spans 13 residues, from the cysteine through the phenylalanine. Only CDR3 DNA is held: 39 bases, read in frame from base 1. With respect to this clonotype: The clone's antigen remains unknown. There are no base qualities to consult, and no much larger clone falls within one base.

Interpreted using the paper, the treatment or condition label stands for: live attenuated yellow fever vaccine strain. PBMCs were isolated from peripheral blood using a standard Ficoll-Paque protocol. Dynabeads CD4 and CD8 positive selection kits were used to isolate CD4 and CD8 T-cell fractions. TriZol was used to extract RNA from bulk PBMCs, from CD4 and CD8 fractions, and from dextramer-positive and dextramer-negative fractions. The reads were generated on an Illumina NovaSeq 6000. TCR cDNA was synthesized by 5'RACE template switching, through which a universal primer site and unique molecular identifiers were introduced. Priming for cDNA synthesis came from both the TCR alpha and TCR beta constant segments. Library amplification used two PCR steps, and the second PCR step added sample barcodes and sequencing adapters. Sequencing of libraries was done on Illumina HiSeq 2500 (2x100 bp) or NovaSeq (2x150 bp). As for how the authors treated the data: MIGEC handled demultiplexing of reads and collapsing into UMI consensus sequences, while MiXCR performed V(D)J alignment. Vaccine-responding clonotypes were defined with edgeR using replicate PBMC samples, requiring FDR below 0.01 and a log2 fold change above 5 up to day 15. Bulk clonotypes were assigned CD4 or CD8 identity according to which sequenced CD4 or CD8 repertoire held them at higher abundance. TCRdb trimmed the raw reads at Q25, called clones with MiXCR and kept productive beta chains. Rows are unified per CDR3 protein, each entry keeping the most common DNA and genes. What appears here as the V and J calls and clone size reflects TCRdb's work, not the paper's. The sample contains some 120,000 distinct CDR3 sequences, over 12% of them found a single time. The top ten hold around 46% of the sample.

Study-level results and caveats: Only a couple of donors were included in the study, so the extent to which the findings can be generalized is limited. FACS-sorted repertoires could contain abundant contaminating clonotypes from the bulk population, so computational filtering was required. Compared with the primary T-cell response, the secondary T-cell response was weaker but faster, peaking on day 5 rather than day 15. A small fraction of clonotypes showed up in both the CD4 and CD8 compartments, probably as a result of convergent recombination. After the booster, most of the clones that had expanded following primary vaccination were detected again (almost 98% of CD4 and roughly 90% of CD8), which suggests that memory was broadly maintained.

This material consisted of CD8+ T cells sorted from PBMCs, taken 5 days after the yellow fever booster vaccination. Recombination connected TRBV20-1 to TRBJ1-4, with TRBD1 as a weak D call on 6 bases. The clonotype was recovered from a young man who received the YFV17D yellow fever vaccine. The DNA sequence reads TGCAGTGCTCAGAGGGGGGATAGGGAAAAACTGTTTTTT. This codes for CSAQRGDREKLFF.